The sequence of this T cell receptor (beta chain) was determined in a study of identical twins. Overall study results and limits: Beta clonotypes that were abundant in cord blood contained fewer insertions, a pattern absent from memory repertoires.

This clonotype has more than one count but fewer than ten. Its antigen is not known. The germline V and J ends were trimmed by 6 bases and 6 bases, with 9 bases remaining between them. Germline V gene lookup returns CDR1 DFQATT and CDR2 SNEGSKA (reference sequence). The CDR3 totals 11 residues. The authors used template switching to add a universal primer site and gave cDNA unique molecular identifiers. TCRdb re-derived calls from the 5' RACE reads in MiXCR, one entry per CDR3 protein. The sample yields approximately 220,000 distinct CDR3 sequences, about 7.5% seen once. This same sample was also taken into another study, of yellow fever vaccine responses in identical twins.

V and J are TRBV20-1 and TRBJ2-1; no clear D gene. What was sequenced was memory (CD45RO+) T cells sorted from blood. The receptor was derived from a woman between 18 and 30 years old in good health. CDR3: CSAALANEQFF. The CDR3 DNA follows: TGCAGTGCCGCCTTGGCCAATGAGCAGTTCTTC.